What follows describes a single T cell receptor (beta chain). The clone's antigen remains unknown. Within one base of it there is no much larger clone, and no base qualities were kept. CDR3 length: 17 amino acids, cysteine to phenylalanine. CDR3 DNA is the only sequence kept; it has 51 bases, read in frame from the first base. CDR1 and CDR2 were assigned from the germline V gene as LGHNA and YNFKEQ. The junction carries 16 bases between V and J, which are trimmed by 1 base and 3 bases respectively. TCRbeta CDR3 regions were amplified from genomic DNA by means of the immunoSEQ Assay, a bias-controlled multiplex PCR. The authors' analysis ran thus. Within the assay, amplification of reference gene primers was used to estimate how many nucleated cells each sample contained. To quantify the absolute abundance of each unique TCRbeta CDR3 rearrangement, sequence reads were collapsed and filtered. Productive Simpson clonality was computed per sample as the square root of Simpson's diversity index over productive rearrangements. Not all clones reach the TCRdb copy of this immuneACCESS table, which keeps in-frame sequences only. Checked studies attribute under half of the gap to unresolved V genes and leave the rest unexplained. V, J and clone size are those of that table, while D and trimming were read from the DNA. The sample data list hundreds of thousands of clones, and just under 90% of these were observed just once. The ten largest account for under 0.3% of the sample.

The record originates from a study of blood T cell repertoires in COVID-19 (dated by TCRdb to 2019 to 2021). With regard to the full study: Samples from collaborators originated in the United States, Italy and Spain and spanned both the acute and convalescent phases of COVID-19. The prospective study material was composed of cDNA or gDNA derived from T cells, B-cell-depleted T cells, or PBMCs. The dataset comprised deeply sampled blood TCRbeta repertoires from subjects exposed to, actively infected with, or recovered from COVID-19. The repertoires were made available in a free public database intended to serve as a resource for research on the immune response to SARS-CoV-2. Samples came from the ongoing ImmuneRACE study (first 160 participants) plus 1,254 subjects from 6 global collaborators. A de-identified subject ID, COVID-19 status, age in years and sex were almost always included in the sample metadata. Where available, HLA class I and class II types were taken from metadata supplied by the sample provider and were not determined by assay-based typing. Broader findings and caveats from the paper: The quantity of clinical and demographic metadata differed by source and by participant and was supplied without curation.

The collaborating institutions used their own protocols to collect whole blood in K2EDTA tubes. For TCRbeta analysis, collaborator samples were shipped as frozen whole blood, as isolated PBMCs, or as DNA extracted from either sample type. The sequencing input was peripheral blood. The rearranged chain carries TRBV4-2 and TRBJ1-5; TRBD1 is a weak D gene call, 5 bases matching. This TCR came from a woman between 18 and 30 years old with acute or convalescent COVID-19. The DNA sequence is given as TGTGCCAGCAGCCAAGGACTAGGGGACTTGTACAATCAGCCCCAGCATTTT. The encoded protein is CASSQGLGDLYNQPQHF.